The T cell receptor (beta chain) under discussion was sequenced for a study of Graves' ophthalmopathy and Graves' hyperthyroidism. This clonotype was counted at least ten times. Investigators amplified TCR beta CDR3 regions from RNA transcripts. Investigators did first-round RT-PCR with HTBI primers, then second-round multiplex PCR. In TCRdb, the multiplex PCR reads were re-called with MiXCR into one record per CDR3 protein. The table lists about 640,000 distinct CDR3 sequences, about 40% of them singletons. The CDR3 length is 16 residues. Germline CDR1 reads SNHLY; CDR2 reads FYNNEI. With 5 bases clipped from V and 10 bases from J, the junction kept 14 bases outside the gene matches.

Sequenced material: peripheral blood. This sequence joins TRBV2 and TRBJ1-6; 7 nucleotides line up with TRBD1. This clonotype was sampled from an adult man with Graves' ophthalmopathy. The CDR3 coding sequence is TGTGCCAGCAGTTTATCCAGGGACAGAGCTAAATCACCCCTCCACTTT. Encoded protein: CASSLSRDRAKSPLHF.